Sequencing of this T cell receptor beta chain was carried out in a study of shared T cell receptors in the human thymus. The protocol was immunoSEQ multiplex PCR, while the TCRdb copy is restricted to in-frame clones and leaves out a portion. The table has roughly 700,000 clones, 85% to 90% seen once. Trimming took 1 base from V and 4 from J, leaving 16 bases between them. The germline V gene encodes CDR1 LNHNV and CDR2 YYDKDF (reference sequence). CDR3 length: 16 residues. This same sample was also part of a study on human thymus T cells. From that report: It was healthy Finnish infants having corrective surgery for congenital heart defects who were the donors. Thymic as well as blood repertoires seemed to favor certain V and J genes unevenly. Highly overlapping thymic repertoires in unrelated individuals were reported by related research.

Sequencing input: thymocytes. The rearrangement joins TRBV15 to TRBJ2-5; D possibly corresponds to TRBD2 (5 bases). The origin of this receptor is a boy in the first two years of life with a congenital heart defect. CDR3 amino acids: CATSRAPRRAGETQYF. CDR3 in DNA: TGTGCCACCAGCAGAGCCCCCCGGCGGGCCGGAGAGACCCAGTACTTC.